Detailed here is one T cell receptor beta chain. What it recognizes is unknown. Naive CD8 cells lacked CD45RO, underwent positive selection for CCR7 and left out terminally differentiated effector memory CD45RA+ cells. Donation came from healthy HIV-negative adults that had no recent acute infections or vaccinations. Method: immunoSEQ multiplex PCR; TCRdb's copy keeps in-frame clones and lacks some. The profile shows about 820,000 clones, 85% to 95% of them singletons. V was clipped by 2 bases and J by 3 bases, with 11 bases between them. Germline lookup yields CDR1 MDHEN and CDR2 SYDVKM. The CDR3 is 14 amino acids. This sample was taken from a study of shared clonotypes between healthy human individuals. General study points: Lower generation probabilities were found for non-shared clonotypes than for those shared by all four donors. Some naive CD4 clonotypes, roughly 4.8%, turned up in common across a handful of donors. As a rule, naive subsets had a larger estimated richness than memory subsets.

The source material was naive CD8+ T cells sorted from blood. This sequence joins TRBV28 and TRBJ2-7; no clear D gene. This TCR was sampled from a man aged 25 to 40 in good health. This chain's CDR3 is CASSLRSSLYEQYF. The CDR3 nucleotides are TGTGCCAGCAGTTTACGGTCGTCCCTCTACGAGCAGTACTTC.